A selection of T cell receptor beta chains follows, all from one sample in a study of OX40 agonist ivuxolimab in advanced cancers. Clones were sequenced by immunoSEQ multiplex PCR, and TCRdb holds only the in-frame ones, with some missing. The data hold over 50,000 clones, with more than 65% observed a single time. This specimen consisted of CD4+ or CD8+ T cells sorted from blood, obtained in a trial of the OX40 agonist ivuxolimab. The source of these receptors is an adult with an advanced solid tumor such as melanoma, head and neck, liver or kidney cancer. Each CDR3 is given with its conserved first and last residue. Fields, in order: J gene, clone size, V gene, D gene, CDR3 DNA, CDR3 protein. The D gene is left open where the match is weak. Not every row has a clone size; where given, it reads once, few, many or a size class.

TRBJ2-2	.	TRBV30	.	TGTGCCTGGAGTCTGGGGTTGATGGGCGGGGAGCTGTTTTTT	CAWSLGLMGGELFF
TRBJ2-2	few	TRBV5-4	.	TGTGCCAGCAGCCCCCTGGACAGAACCGGGGAGCTGTTTTTT	CASSPLDRTGELFF
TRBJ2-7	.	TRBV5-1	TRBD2	TGCGCCAGCAGCATTAGCGGGAGGGGTTACGAGCAGTACTTC	CASSISGRGYEQYF
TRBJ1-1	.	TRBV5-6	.	TGTGCCAGCAGCTTAGGGGGGGTTACTGAAGCTTTCTTT	CASSLGGVTEAFF
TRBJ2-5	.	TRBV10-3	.	TGTGCCATCAGCCCCTTCTCGACAAACCAAGAGACCCAGTACTTC	CAISPFSTNQETQYF
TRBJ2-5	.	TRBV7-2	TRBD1	TGTGCCAGCAGCCTTGGACAGGGGCAGGAGACCCAGTACTTC	CASSLGQGQETQYF
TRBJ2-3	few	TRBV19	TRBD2	TGTGCCAGTAGTATAGGCGACGGGAGGACTTCAGATACGCAGTATTTT	CASSIGDGRTSDTQYF
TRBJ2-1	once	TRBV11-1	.	TGTGCCAGCAGCTTAGGAGACTTGGGTACCTACAATGAGCAGTTCTTC	CASSLGDLGTYNEQFF
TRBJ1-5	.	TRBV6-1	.	TGTGCCAGCAGCGGAGGGCAGCCCCAGCATTTT	CASSGGQPQHF
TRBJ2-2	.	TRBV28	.	TGTGCCAGCCGAGCGGCACAGACCGCGAACACCGGGGAGCTGTTTTTT	CASRAAQTANTGELFF
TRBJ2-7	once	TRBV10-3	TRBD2	TGTGCCATCACCGATGCCGGGAGGGTCTACGAGCAGTACTTC	CAITDAGRVYEQYF
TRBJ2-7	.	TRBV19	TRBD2	TGTGCCAGTAGTATAGCGAGCGGGACCTACGAGCAGTACTTC	CASSIASGTYEQYF
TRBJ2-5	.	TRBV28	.	TGTGCCACCGGGGACCAGAAAGAGACCCAGTACTTC	CATGDQKETQYF
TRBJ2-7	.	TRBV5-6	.	TGTGCCAGCAGCTTGAATCAGATCTACGAGCAGTACTTC	CASSLNQIYEQYF
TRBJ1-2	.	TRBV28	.	TGTGCCAGCAGTTTATCTCTGATCGGGAGTGGCTACACCTTC	CASSLSLIGSGYTF
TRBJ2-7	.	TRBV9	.	TGTGCCAGCAGCGTTTCCCCGGGCCACCCTACCCGCCAAACCTACGAGCAGTACTTC	CASSVSPGHPTRQTYEQYF
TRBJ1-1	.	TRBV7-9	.	TGTGCCAGCACTAGGGGCACTGAAGCTTTCTTT	CASTRGTEAFF
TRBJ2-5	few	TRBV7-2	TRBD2	TGTGCCAGCAGCCCGATCTCAGCGGGAGGGCCTGGGGAGACCCAGTACTTC	CASSPISAGGPGETQYF
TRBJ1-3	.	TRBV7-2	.	TGTGCCAGCAGCACTCCGAACAGGCTACGCGGAAACACCATATATTTT	CASSTPNRLRGNTIYF
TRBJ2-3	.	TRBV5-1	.	TGCGCCAGCAGCTCCGACCTAGGCACAGATACGCAGTATTTT	CASSSDLGTDTQYF
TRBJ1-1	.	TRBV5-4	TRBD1	TGTGCCAGCAGCTCTGGGACAGGGGGCTTGAACACTGAAGCTTTCTTT	CASSSGTGGLNTEAFF
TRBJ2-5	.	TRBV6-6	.	TGTGCCAGCAGCCGGACACAGGAGACCCAGTACTTC	CASSRTQETQYF